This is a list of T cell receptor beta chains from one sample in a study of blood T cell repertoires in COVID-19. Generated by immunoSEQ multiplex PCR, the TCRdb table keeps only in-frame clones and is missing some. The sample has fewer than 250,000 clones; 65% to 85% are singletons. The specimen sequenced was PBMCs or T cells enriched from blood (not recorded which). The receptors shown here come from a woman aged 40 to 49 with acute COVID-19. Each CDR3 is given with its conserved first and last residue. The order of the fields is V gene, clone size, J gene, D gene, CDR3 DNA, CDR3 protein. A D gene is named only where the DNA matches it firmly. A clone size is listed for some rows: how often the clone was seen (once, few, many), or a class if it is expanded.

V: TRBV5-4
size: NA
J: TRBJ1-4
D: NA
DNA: TGTGCCAGCAGCAGTGGCGAGAAGAGGGAAAAACTGTTTTTT
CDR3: CASSSGEKREKLFF

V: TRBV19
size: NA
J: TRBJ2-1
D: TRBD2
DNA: TGTGCCAGTAGTGTCCCTAGCGGGGGAACCTACAATGAGCAGTTCTTC
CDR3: CASSVPSGGTYNEQFF

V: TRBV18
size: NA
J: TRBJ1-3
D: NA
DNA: TGTGCCAGCTCGTCCGGGGGTGGAAACACCATATATTTT
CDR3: CASSSGGGNTIYF

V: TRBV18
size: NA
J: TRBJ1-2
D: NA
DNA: TGTGCCAGCTCACCATCGAGGGATCGCGGCTACACCTTC
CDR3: CASSPSRDRGYTF

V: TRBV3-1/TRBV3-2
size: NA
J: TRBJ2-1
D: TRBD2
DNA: TGTGCCAGCAGCCACCGGGGGGGTAGGGGGTCCAATGAGCAGTTCTTC
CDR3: CASSHRGGRGSNEQFF

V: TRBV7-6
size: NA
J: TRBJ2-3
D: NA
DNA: TGTGCCAGCAGCCCGACCGGGACTTCTAGCACAGATACGCAGTATTTT
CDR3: CASSPTGTSSTDTQYF

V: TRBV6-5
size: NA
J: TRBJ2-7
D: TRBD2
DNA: TGTGCCAGCAGTTACAATCGGGAGGGCTACGAGCAGTACTTC
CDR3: CASSYNREGYEQYF

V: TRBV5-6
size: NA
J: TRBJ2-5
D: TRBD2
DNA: TGTGCCAGCAGCAGCCCGCCGGTGGTCGGACTAGCACTCCAAGAGACCCAGTACTTC
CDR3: CASSSPPVVGLALQETQYF

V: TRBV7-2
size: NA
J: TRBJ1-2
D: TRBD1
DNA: TGTGCCAGCAGCACCAGATCGGGACAGGGAACAGACTATGGCTACACCTTC
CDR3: CASSTRSGQGTDYGYTF

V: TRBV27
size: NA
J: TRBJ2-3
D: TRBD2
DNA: TGTGCCACCGGGGGACTAGGGGTGGGGGATACGCAGTATTTT
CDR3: CATGGLGVGDTQYF

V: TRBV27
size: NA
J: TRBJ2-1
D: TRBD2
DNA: TGTGCCAGCACTTTTATGGTCCTAGCGGGGGGATCACGTAATGAGCAGTTCTTC
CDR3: CASTFMVLAGGSRNEQFF

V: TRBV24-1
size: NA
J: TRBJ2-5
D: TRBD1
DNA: TGTGCCACCAGTGATTTGACAGGGGGACAAGAGACCCAGTACTTC
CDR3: CATSDLTGGQETQYF

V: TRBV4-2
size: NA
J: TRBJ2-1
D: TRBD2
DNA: TGTGCCAGCAGCCAAGTCCGGGGGGGCTACAATGAGCAGTTCTTC
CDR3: CASSQVRGGYNEQFF

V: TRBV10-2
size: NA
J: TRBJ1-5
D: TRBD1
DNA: TGCGCCAGCAGACGGACAGGGGAGAATCAGCCCCAGCATTTT
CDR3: CASRRTGENQPQHF

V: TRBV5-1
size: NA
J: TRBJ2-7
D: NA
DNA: TGCGCCAGCAGCTTCCGGTTTCTAACAATTAACAGGGAGACCCCGGGGCAGTACTTC
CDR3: CASSFRFLTINRETPGQYF

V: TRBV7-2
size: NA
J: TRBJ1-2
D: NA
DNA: TGTGCCAGCAGCTTAGGAGGCAGCCCGGTGGATCGCTACACCTTC
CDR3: CASSLGGSPVDRYTF

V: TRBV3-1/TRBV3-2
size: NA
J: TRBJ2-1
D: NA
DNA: TGTGCCAGCGCATACCTGAGCTCCCACAATGAGCAGTTCTTC
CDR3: CASAYLSSHNEQFF

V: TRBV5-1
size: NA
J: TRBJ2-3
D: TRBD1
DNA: TGCGCCAGCAGCCCAAACGCCGGGGACAGCAACACAGATACGCAGTATTTT
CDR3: CASSPNAGDSNTDTQYF

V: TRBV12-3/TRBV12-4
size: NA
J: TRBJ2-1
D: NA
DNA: TGTGCCAGCAGTGGCCCAAGCAATGAGCAGTTCTTC
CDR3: CASSGPSNEQFF

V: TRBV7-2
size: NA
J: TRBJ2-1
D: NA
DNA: TGTGCCAGCAGCCCAAGCCAGGTGTACAATGAGCAGTTCTTC
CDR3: CASSPSQVYNEQFF

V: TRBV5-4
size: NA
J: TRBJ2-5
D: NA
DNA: TGTGCCAGCAGCTTGGCGGACCAAGAGACCCAGTACTTC
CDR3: CASSLADQETQYF

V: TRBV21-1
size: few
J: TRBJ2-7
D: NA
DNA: TGTGCCAGCAGCGCGCGGACAGTGAACTACGAGCAGTACTTC
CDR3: CASSARTVNYEQYF

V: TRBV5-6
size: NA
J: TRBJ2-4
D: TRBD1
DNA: TGTGCCAGCCAGGGGGAGGCCAAAAACATTCAGTACTTC
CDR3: CASQGEAKNIQYF

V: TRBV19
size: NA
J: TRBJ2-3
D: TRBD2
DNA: TGTGCCAGTAGTATAGTCATTAGAGCGGGAACGCAGTATTTT
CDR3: CASSIVIRAGTQYF

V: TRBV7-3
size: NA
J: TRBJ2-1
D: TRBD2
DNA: TGTGCCAGCAGCGTATCGGGACTAGCGGGAGGGCCAGTCAATGAGCAGTTCTTC
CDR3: CASSVSGLAGGPVNEQFF

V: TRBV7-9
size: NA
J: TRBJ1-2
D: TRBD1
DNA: TGTGCCAGCAGCTTACGACAGGGAGAAGGCTACACCTTC
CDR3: CASSLRQGEGYTF

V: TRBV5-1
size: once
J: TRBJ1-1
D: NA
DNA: TGCGCCAGCAGCCCCGGACGGGAGAACACTGAAGCTTTCTTT
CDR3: CASSPGRENTEAFF

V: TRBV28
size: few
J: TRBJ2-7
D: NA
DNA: TGTGCCAGCAGTGCAGCCAGGGCAAGGTTGCCCTACGAGCAGTACTTC
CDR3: CASSAARARLPYEQYF

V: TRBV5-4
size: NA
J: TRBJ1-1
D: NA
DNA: TGTGCCAGCAGGTTGACAGGTTGGGGATCCACTGAAGCTTTCTTT
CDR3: CASRLTGWGSTEAFF

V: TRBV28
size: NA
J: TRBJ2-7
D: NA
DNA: TGTGCCAGCAGTAGAGGGGAGCAGTACTTC
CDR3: CASSRGEQYF

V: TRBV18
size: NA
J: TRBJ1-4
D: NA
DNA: TGTGCCAGCTCACGAGGGGGAACTAATGAAAAACTGTTTTTT
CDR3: CASSRGGTNEKLFF

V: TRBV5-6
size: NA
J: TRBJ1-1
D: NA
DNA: TGTGCCAGCAGCTTGGTAGGGACAATCACTGAAGCTTTCTTT
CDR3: CASSLVGTITEAFF

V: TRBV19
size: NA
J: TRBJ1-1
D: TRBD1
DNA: TGTGCCAGTAGTGATGACAGGGGGCGGGACACTGAAGCTTTCTTT
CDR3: CASSDDRGRDTEAFF

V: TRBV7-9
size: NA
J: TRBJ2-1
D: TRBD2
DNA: TGTGCCAGCAGCCTCCCCCCGGGAGGACTATACAATGAGCAGTTCTTC
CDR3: CASSLPPGGLYNEQFF

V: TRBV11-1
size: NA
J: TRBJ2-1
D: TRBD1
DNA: TGTGCCAGCAGCTTATCGGGACAGTTTGGCGATGAGCAGTTCTTC
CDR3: CASSLSGQFGDEQFF

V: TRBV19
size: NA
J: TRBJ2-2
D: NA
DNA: TGTGCCAGTACCTCACGTGGGGCAGTACCCACCGGGGAGCTGTTTTTT
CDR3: CASTSRGAVPTGELFF

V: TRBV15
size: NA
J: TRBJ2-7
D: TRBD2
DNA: TGTGCCACCAGCCTGGGGGAGCGGGGGGGCTTTTACGAGCAGTACTTC
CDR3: CATSLGERGGFYEQYF

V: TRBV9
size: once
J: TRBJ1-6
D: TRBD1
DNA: TGTGCCAGCAGCCCGGGACAGGGAGATTCACCCCTCCACTTT
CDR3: CASSPGQGDSPLHF

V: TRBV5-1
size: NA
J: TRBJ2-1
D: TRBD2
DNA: TGCGCCAGCAGCTTCAGCGGGAGGCGGACAAACAATGAGCAGTTCTTC
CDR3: CASSFSGRRTNNEQFF

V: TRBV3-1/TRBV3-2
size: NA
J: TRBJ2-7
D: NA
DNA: TGTGCCAGCAGCCCAGGGAGGAGGGGATCTTACGAGCAGTACTTC
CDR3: CASSPGRRGSYEQYF

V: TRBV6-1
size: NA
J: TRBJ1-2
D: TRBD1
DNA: TGTGCCAGCAGTGGGACAGGGGGCGCTGGCTACACCTTC
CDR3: CASSGTGGAGYTF

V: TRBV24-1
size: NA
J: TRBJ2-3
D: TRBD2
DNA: TGTGCCACCAGTGATTCGACTAGCCGGGGCACAGATACGCAGTATTTT
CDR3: CATSDSTSRGTDTQYF

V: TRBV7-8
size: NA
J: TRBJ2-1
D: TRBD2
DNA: TGTGCCAGCAGCTTACTCCCCAGCGGGAGCTCCTACAATGAGCAGTTCTTC
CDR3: CASSLLPSGSSYNEQFF

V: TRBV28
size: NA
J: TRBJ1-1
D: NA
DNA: TGTGCCAGCAGTTCCGTGGGCAGAGGGACTGGGGATGAAGCTTTCTTT
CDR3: CASSSVGRGTGDEAFF

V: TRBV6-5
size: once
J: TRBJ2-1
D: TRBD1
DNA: TGTGCCAGCAGGAGCCGGGACAGGGGTTACAATGAGCAGTTCTTC
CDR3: CASRSRDRGYNEQFF

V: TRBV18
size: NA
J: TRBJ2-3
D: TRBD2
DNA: TGTGCCAGCTCACCATTGGCTAGCGGGACAGATACGCAGTATTTT
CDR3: CASSPLASGTDTQYF

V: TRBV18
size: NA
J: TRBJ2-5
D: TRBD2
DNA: TGTGCCAGCTCACCACCCGGGGGGGCGCCTGGGGAGACCCAGTACTTC
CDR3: CASSPPGGAPGETQYF

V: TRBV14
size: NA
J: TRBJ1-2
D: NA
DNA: TGTGCCAGCAGCCAAGATTGGGGGCTGACAGGCTACACCTTC
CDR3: CASSQDWGLTGYTF

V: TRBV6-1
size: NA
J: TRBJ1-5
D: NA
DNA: TGTGCCAGCAGTGAATATCCCCCAGGGAAGGGAAGAAATCAGCCCCAGCATTTT
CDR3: CASSEYPPGKGRNQPQHF

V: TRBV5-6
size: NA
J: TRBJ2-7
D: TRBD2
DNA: TGTGCCAGCAGCTTACCTAGCGGGGGGATCTCCTACGAGCAGTACTTC
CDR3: CASSLPSGGISYEQYF

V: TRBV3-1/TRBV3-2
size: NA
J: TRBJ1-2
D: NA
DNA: TGTGCCAGCAGCCAAGATACAGGAGCCGGTGGCTACACCTTC
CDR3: CASSQDTGAGGYTF

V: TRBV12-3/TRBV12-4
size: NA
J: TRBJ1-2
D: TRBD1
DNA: TGTGCCACGTACAGGGGGCTTGATGGCTACACCTTC
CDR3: CATYRGLDGYTF

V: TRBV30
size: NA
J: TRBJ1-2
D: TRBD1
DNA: TGTGCCTGGGACAGGGGGATCCCGCTCTCCTATGGCTACACCTTC
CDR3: CAWDRGIPLSYGYTF

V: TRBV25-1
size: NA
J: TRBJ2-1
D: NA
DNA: TGTGCCAGCAGCAATTACGGGGGGCCGAACTACAATGAGCAGTTCTTC
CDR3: CASSNYGGPNYNEQFF

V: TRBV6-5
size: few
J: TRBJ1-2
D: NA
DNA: TGTGCCAGCAGTTACTCGTACGGGAGCTATGGCTACACCTTC
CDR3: CASSYSYGSYGYTF

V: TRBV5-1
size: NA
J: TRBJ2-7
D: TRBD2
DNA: TGCGCCAGCAGCCCAAGGACTAGCGGGAGGCTCGAGCAGTACTTC
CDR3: CASSPRTSGRLEQYF

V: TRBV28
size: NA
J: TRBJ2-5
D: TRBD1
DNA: TGTGCCAGCAGCCGAACAGGGGTATTAGAGACCCAGTACTTC
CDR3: CASSRTGVLETQYF

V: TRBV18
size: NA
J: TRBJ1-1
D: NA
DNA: TGTGCCAGCTCCCGCGAGGGTTGGATTCGAGCAGCTTTCTTT
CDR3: CASSREGWIRAAFF

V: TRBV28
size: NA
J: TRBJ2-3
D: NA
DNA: TGTGCCAGCAGTTACGGGAGCACAGATACGCAGTATTTT
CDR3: CASSYGSTDTQYF

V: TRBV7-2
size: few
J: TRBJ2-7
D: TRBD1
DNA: TGTGCCAGCAGCTTAGCACGGGACAGGAGATCCTACGAGCAGTACTTC
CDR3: CASSLARDRRSYEQYF